This is a list of T cell receptor beta chains from one sample in a study of STAT5B mutations in CD4+ large granular lymphocyte leukemia. Clones were sequenced by immunoSEQ multiplex PCR, and TCRdb holds only the in-frame ones, with some missing. The data hold 24,000 or so clones, with 74% observed a single time. The sequencing sample was made of CD4+ T cells from blood buffy coats. These receptors all come from a human donor in good health. CDR3s include the opening cysteine and the closing phenylalanine or tryptophan. D genes are given only for firm matches. Clone size, where shown, is once, few, many, or a class for clones that have expanded.

v_gene: TRBV7-9; j_gene: TRBJ2-1; d_gene: TRBD2; abundance: once; CDR3nt: TGTGCCAGCAGCTCAGCGGGAGTCTCCTACAATGAGCAGTTCTTC; CDR3aa: CASSSAGVSYNEQFF
v_gene: TRBV27; j_gene: TRBJ1-1; d_gene: TRBD1; abundance: NA; CDR3nt: TGTGCCAGCAGGGAACAGGGGACTGAAGCTTTCTTT; CDR3aa: CASREQGTEAFF
v_gene: TRBV20-1; j_gene: TRBJ1-4; d_gene: NA; abundance: few; CDR3nt: TGCAGTGTTACGGCAAATGAAAAACTGTTTTTT; CDR3aa: CSVTANEKLFF
v_gene: TRBV18; j_gene: TRBJ2-3; d_gene: NA; abundance: NA; CDR3nt: TGTGCCAGCTCTCTCTCGAGGGATACGCAGTATTTT; CDR3aa: CASSLSRDTQYF
v_gene: TRBV19; j_gene: TRBJ1-1; d_gene: NA; abundance: NA; CDR3nt: TGTGCCAGTAGTATGCCAGGGGCGAACACTGAAGCTTTCTTT; CDR3aa: CASSMPGANTEAFF
v_gene: TRBV6-5; j_gene: TRBJ2-3; d_gene: NA; abundance: few; CDR3nt: TGTGCCAGCAGTTACTCGTGGGGGGCGGGGACAGATACGCAGTATTTT; CDR3aa: CASSYSWGAGTDTQYF
v_gene: TRBV5-4; j_gene: TRBJ1-6; d_gene: TRBD1; abundance: NA; CDR3nt: TGTGCCAGCAGCCCCGGACAGGGGGCGAGTAATTCACCCCTCCACTTT; CDR3aa: CASSPGQGASNSPLHF
v_gene: TRBV5-1; j_gene: TRBJ1-4; d_gene: NA; abundance: NA; CDR3nt: TGCGCCAGCCGGTTGAGGCAGGTTCAGACTGAAAAACTGTTTTTT; CDR3aa: CASRLRQVQTEKLFF
v_gene: TRBV30; j_gene: TRBJ1-6; d_gene: TRBD1; abundance: NA; CDR3nt: TGTGCCTGGAGTAGGGGACAGGATAATTCACCCCTCCACTTT; CDR3aa: CAWSRGQDNSPLHF
v_gene: TRBV4-2; j_gene: TRBJ1-3; d_gene: NA; abundance: NA; CDR3nt: TGTGCCAGCAGCCAAGATAACGTCGGAGCCTCTGGAAACACCATATATTTT; CDR3aa: CASSQDNVGASGNTIYF
v_gene: TRBV18; j_gene: TRBJ2-2; d_gene: NA; abundance: NA; CDR3nt: TGTGCCAGCTCACCATCCCGGGGGCAGACCGGGGAGCTGTTTTTT; CDR3aa: CASSPSRGQTGELFF
v_gene: TRBV30; j_gene: TRBJ1-6; d_gene: NA; abundance: NA; CDR3nt: TGTGCCTGGAGTGTCGGTAATTCACCCCTCCACTTT; CDR3aa: CAWSVGNSPLHF
v_gene: TRBV2; j_gene: TRBJ2-1; d_gene: TRBD1; abundance: once; CDR3nt: TGTGCCAGCCGCCGGACAGGGCAGAGCAATGAGCAGTTCTTC; CDR3aa: CASRRTGQSNEQFF
v_gene: TRBV29-1; j_gene: TRBJ1-1; d_gene: TRBD1; abundance: NA; CDR3nt: TGCAGCGTGGGGTGGACAGGGTTCAACACTGAAGCTTTCTTT; CDR3aa: CSVGWTGFNTEAFF
v_gene: TRBV5-1; j_gene: TRBJ1-5; d_gene: NA; abundance: NA; CDR3nt: TGCGCCAGCAGCTTGGAAGGAGGAAGCAATCAGCCCCAGCATTTT; CDR3aa: CASSLEGGSNQPQHF
v_gene: TRBV7-8; j_gene: TRBJ2-7; d_gene: NA; abundance: NA; CDR3nt: TGTGCCAGCAGCTTAGCGCGTGGCTACGAGCAGTACTTC; CDR3aa: CASSLARGYEQYF
v_gene: TRBV4-3; j_gene: TRBJ1-1; d_gene: TRBD1; abundance: few; CDR3nt: TGCGCCAGCAGCGCGACAGGGGGCACTGAAGCTTTCTTT; CDR3aa: CASSATGGTEAFF
v_gene: TRBV5-8; j_gene: TRBJ2-2; d_gene: NA; abundance: NA; CDR3nt: TGTGCCAGCAAACTACTAAGGACCGGGGAGCTGTTTTTT; CDR3aa: CASKLLRTGELFF
v_gene: TRBV11-2; j_gene: TRBJ2-1; d_gene: NA; abundance: NA; CDR3nt: TGTGCCAGCAGCTTAGATCGAGGGGAGCAGTTCTTC; CDR3aa: CASSLDRGEQFF
v_gene: TRBV9; j_gene: TRBJ1-2; d_gene: TRBD1; abundance: NA; CDR3nt: TGTGCCAGCAGCGGTCCAGGGGGCTATGGCTACACCTTC; CDR3aa: CASSGPGGYGYTF
v_gene: TRBV2; j_gene: TRBJ2-5; d_gene: NA; abundance: NA; CDR3nt: TGTGCCAGCAGTGTAGCAGTGGGGGAGACCCAGTACTTC; CDR3aa: CASSVAVGETQYF
v_gene: TRBV7-9; j_gene: TRBJ1-5; d_gene: NA; abundance: NA; CDR3nt: TGTGCCAGCAGCTTAGGAGCAGGGGTCGAGCCCCAGCATTTT; CDR3aa: CASSLGAGVEPQHF
v_gene: TRBV28; j_gene: TRBJ1-1; d_gene: NA; abundance: medium-sized; CDR3nt: TGTGCCAGCAGTTTATTTGTCCTTGGTCGGATGAACACTGAAGCTTTCTTT; CDR3aa: CASSLFVLGRMNTEAFF
v_gene: TRBV6-1; j_gene: TRBJ1-3; d_gene: NA; abundance: NA; CDR3nt: TGTGCCAGCACCGGACAAGTCTCTGGAAACACCATATATTTT; CDR3aa: CASTGQVSGNTIYF
v_gene: TRBV2; j_gene: TRBJ2-1; d_gene: NA; abundance: NA; CDR3nt: TGTGCCAGCAGTCACAGGGAGTACAATGAGCAGTTCTTC; CDR3aa: CASSHREYNEQFF
v_gene: TRBV9; j_gene: TRBJ2-5; d_gene: NA; abundance: NA; CDR3nt: TGTGCCAGCAGCGTGGGGGGGGCTAGCGAAGAGACCCAGTACTTC; CDR3aa: CASSVGGASEETQYF
v_gene: TRBV5-4; j_gene: TRBJ2-2; d_gene: NA; abundance: once; CDR3nt: TGTGCCAGCAGCTTCATTAGAGGGGGTGGCACCGGGGAGCTGTTTTTT; CDR3aa: CASSFIRGGGTGELFF
v_gene: TRBV28; j_gene: TRBJ2-7; d_gene: NA; abundance: NA; CDR3nt: TGTGCCAGCAGTTTATTTAGGGAGGGGGCCTTCGGCGAGCAGTACTTC; CDR3aa: CASSLFREGAFGEQYF
v_gene: TRBV7-3; j_gene: TRBJ1-3; d_gene: TRBD1; abundance: NA; CDR3nt: TGTGCCAGCAGTCCTACAGGGGGCTCTGGAAACACCATATATTTT; CDR3aa: CASSPTGGSGNTIYF